This TCR beta chain stems from a study of response to subunit inactivated influenza vaccine. Via MiXCR, TCRdb re-called the RT-PCR reads, giving one row per CDR3 protein. In the table there are about 540,000 distinct CDR3 sequences, 20% to 25% of which are singletons. CDR3 size: 15 residues. Germline CDR1 SGHRS, CDR2 YFSETQ. V lost 1 base to trimming and J lost 0 bases, with 11 bases between them. These data were likewise used in another study, on T cells expressing NK-cell markers. That work contributes: Production of TCR beta cDNA relied on 5'RACE template switching with UMIs. Clarity on HCMV specificity was lacking for the expanded NKG2C+ T cell clones.

The receptor was isolated from a man aged 50 to 59 who received an inactivated influenza vaccine. This sample comprised CD4+ T cells sorted from PBMCs, obtained approximately 13 days after vaccination. This chain links TRBV5-1 with TRBJ2-7, with a weak D call TRBD2 (6 bases). The CDR3 protein is CASSLSGDFSYEQYF. CDR3 coding DNA: TGCGCCAGCAGCTTGTCGGGGGATTTCTCCTACGAGCAGTACTTC.